This T cell receptor (beta chain) was sequenced in a study of blood T cell repertoires in COVID-19. Turning to the study itself: Acute and convalescent COVID-19 specimens originated in the United States, Italy and Spain.

J was trimmed by 15 bases and V by 4 bases; bases with no gene match: 6. From germline, CDR1 is SGDLS and CDR2 YYNGEE. The CDR3 covers 11 residues. In the study's own analysis: Amplified reference gene primers provided the basis for estimating nucleated cell counts. Data came from immunoSEQ multiplex PCR; TCRdb stores just in-frame clones and leaves some out. V and J calls plus clone size are reproduced from that table; the DNA served to infer D and trimming. The profile shows 150,000 to 200,000 clones, 80% to 85% of them singletons. Cohorts were assigned according to the clinical history that participants reported. Exposed volunteers were people who met a COVID-19 case within 2 weeks before study entry.

The chain carries TRBV9 and TRBJ2-3; 9 bases agree with TRBD2. This receptor was taken from a woman aged 30 to 39 who had been exposed to COVID-19. Material for sequencing was PBMCs or T cells enriched from blood (not recorded which). The CDR3 region is CASSPGTSQYF. The CDR3 DNA follows: TGTGCCAGCAGCCCCGGGACTAGCCAATATTTT.